These 22 T cell receptor beta chains were sequenced from one sample in a study of blood T cells in healthy people across ages. For the second PCR, which ran for roughly 7 to 11 cycles, a sample-barcoded 5' primer and a J-beta primer mix were used. From the 5' RACE reads, TCRdb called clonotypes with MiXCR, one entry per CDR3 protein. The repertoire holds around 1.5 million distinct CDR3 sequences, with roughly 64% as singletons. Material for sequencing was blood. Receptors were obtained from a man between 18 and 29 years old in good health.

CDR3 protein: CAISEVSFRGNEQFF. The CDR3 nucleotides read TGTGCCATCAGTGAAGTAAGCTTCCGTGGCAATGAGCAGTTCTTC. The chain has TRBV10-3 and TRBJ2-1; unclear D gene. The CDR3 is made up of 15 amino acids. The V gene lost 3 bases and the J gene lost 6 bases, with 15 bases spanning the gap. CDR1 is ENHRY and CDR2 is SYGVKD in the germline V gene.

This rearrangement joins TRBV6-5 to TRBJ2-1, with D perhaps assigned TRBD1 or TRBD2 (5 bases each). CDR1 is MNHEY, CDR2 SVGAGI, per germline. The CDR3 length is 16 residues. Trimming removed 0 bases at V and 0 bases at J, with 9 bases between. The chain's CDR3 is CASSYSGPSSYNEQFF. CDR3 DNA: TGTGCCAGCAGTTACTCGGGACCGAGCTCCTACAATGAGCAGTTCTTC.

The rearrangement uses TRBV25-1 and TRBJ2-1, with TRBD2 matching 10 bases. V lost 8 bases, J lost 3 bases, and 13 bases stayed unmatched. Per germline, CDR1 MGHDK and CDR2 SYGVNS. The CDR3 extends over 17 amino acids. CDR3 protein: CASRGREREGFYNEQFF. CDR3 coding DNA: TGTGCCAGCCGTGGTCGGGAGCGGGAGGGATTCTACAATGAGCAGTTCTTC.

V gene TRBV4-3 combines with J gene TRBJ2-4; D is unresolved. Trimming shortened V by 0 bases and J by 0 bases, and 6 bases separated the two germline ends. The germline gives CDR1 LGHNA, CDR2 YSLEER. The CDR3 contains 15 residues. CDR3 bases: TGCGCCAGCAGCCAAGACGGCCTAGCCAAAAACATTCAGTACTTC. Translation: CASSQDGLAKNIQYF.

Only a few counts were recorded for this clonotype. The chain joins TRBV28 to TRBJ2-7; TRBD1 is a possible D gene (6 bases). The CDR3 covers 12 residues. Between the trimmed V and J ends, which lost 8 bases and 2 bases, there was a span of 10 bases. Germline CDR1 and CDR2: MDHEN and SYDVKM. The CDR3 sequence: CASRDIAYEQYF. In nucleotides, the CDR3 is TGTGCCAGCCGGGACATTGCCTACGAGCAGTACTTC.

The chain uses TRBV6-2 or TRBV6-3 and TRBJ2-5; TRBD1 matches 11 bases. The CDR3 is 15 amino acids. Germline trimming cut 5 bases from V and 4 bases from J; bases unmatched to any gene: 6. The germline V gene encodes CDR1 MNHEY and CDR2 SVGEGT. CDR3 residues: CASSSWDRGGETQYF. DNA for the CDR3: TGTGCCAGCAGTAGCTGGGACAGGGGGGGAGAGACCCAGTACTTC.

The chain couples TRBV12-3 or TRBV12-4 to TRBJ2-4, with D maybe TRBD1 (5 bases). The V end was cut by 6 bases, the J end by 6 bases, with 18 bases between. The CDR3 contains 15 residues. As DNA, the CDR3 is TGTGCCAGCAGCCGGCCCCGACAGACAACAAACATTCAGTACTTC. Translating gives CASSRPRQTTNIQYF.

J is TRBJ2-5 and V is TRBV21-1; TRBD1 is the table's D call, not checked against the DNA. TRBV21-1 is tagged as a pseudogene. There are 14 residues in the CDR3. The CDR3 DNA follows: TGTGCCAGCAATGAGACAGGGCGGGAAGAGACCCAGTACTTC. Translating gives CASNETGREETQYF.

This clonotype was observed a few times. J is TRBJ2-5 and V is TRBV28, with D possibly called TRBD1 or TRBD2 (5 bases each). Trimming left V 6 bases short and J 5 bases short, with 13 bases between. Germline V gene lookup returns CDR1 MDHEN and CDR2 SYDVKM. The CDR3 has 13 amino acids. CDR3 residues: CASSQWGSETQYF. The CDR3 nucleotides are TGTGCCAGCAGCCAGTGGGGGTCCGAGACCCAGTACTTC. The whole variable domain, remainder taken from reference TRBV28 and TRBJ2-5, is DVKVTQSSRYLVKRTGEKVFLECVQDMDHENMFWYRQDPGLGLRLIYFSYDVKMKEKGDIPEGYSVSREKKERFSLILESASTNQTSMYLCASSQWGSETQYFGPGTRLLVL.

The gene calls are TRBV13 and TRBJ1-1, with D tentatively TRBD1 (6 bases). Germline assignment: CDR1 PRHDT and CDR2 FYEKMQ (reference sequence). CDR3 length: 15 amino acids. Trimming pared 3 bases from V and 0 bases from J, leaving 11 bases between. For the CDR3, the DNA is TGTGCCAGCAGCTTGGACAGAGAGATGAACACTGAAGCTTTCTTT. Protein sequence: CASSLDREMNTEAFF.

The chain has TRBV2 and TRBJ1-2, with D possibly matching TRBD1 (5 bases). Deletions cut 7 bases from V and 3 bases from J, with 12 bases between. CDR3 length: 13 amino acids. Germline assignment: CDR1 SNHLY and CDR2 FYNNEI. The CDR3 spells CASIVTGDYGYTF. DNA of the CDR3: TGTGCCAGCATTGTAACAGGCGACTATGGCTACACCTTC.

The rearrangement links TRBV4-3 to TRBJ2-5; a weak D match, TRBD2 (5 bases). Germline assignment: CDR1 LGHNA and CDR2 YSLEER. V was clipped by 4 bases and J by 1 base, with 10 bases between them. The CDR3 covers 14 residues. The DNA of the CDR3 is TGCGCCAGCAGCCCAGGACTGGTCCAAGAGACCCAGTACTTC. Encoded protein: CASSPGLVQETQYF.

The chain couples TRBV29-1 to TRBJ2-1, with 8 bases lining up with TRBD2. This CDR3 is built from 12 residues. Trimming at V came to 3 bases and at J to 7 bases, leaving 2 bases not matched to a gene. Per the germline V gene, CDR1 is SQVTM and CDR2 is ANQGSEA. The DNA of the CDR3 is TGCAGCGTTGATTCGGGGGGGAATGAGCAGTTCTTC. The encoded protein is CSVDSGGNEQFF.

This clonotype was counted at least ten times. This chain links TRBV27 with TRBJ1-2; a weak D match, TRBD1 (6 bases). CDR3 length: 13 residues. Germline V gives CDR1 MNHEY, CDR2 SMNVEV (reference sequence). The V end was cut by 0 bases, the J end by 4 bases, with 6 bases between. CDR3 sequence (DNA): TGTGCCAGCAGTTTATCAGGGGGCTATGGCTACACCTTC. This translates into CASSLSGGYGYTF.

V gene TRBV7-2 combines with J gene TRBJ2-3; D might be TRBD2 (6 bases). Between the trimmed V and J ends, which lost 5 bases and 2 bases, there was a span of 14 bases. The V gene's germline CDR1 is SGHTA and CDR2 FQGNSA. The CDR3 covers 15 residues. The CDR3 sequence is CASSRVGGLTDTQYF. In nucleotides, the CDR3 is TGTGCCAGCAGCCGAGTGGGGGGTCTCACAGATACGCAGTATTTT. The variable domain in full, with the rest retrieved from reference TRBV7-2 and TRBJ2-3, is GAGVSQSPSNKVTEKGKDVELRCDPISGHTALYWYRQSLGQGLEFLIYFQGNSAPDKSGLPSDRFSAERTGGSVSTLTIQRTQQEDSAVYLCASSRVGGLTDTQYFGPGTRLTVL.

The chain couples TRBV11-2 to TRBJ2-5, with a weak D call TRBD1 (5 bases). The V end was cut by 2 bases, the J end by 5 bases, with 12 bases between. The CDR3 has 14 residues. Germline loops: CDR1 SGHAT, CDR2 FQNNGV. The CDR3 reads CASSLIGQGETQYF. In DNA, the CDR3 is TGTGCCAGCAGCTTAATAGGCCAGGGCGAGACCCAGTACTTC.

This sequence joins TRBV11-2 and TRBJ1-4; D not resolved. Looked up from germline, CDR1 is SGHAT and CDR2 is FQNNGV. V dropped 4 bases and J dropped 10 bases, with 10 bases sitting between them. The CDR3 length is 12 residues. The CDR3 loop reads CASSSWEGKLFF. The CDR3 region has the DNA TGTGCCAGCAGCTCCTGGGAAGGAAAACTGTTTTTT. The full variable domain, its missing parts supplied by reference TRBV11-2 and TRBJ1-4, is EAGVAQSPRYKIIEKRQSVAFWCNPISGHATLYWYQQILGQGPKLLIQFQNNGVVDDSQLPKDRFSAERLKGVDSTLKIQPAKLEDSAVYLCASSSWEGKLFFGSGTQLSVL.

The chain recombines TRBV4-2 with TRBJ2-3; weak D call: TRBD2 (5 bases). V was shortened by 0 bases and J by 6 bases, with 16 bases between the two germline ends. CDR1 and CDR2 from the germline V gene are LGHNA and YNFKEQ. The CDR3 has 16 amino acids. The CDR3 loop is CASSQEIGPQRDTQYF. The CDR3 DNA follows: TGTGCCAGCAGCCAAGAGATCGGGCCCCAGCGGGATACGCAGTATTTT.

The chain links TRBV28 to TRBJ2-1; 8 bases map to TRBD1. In germline, CDR1 is MDHEN, CDR2 SYDVKM. Losses at the gene ends were 2 bases for V and 2 bases for J; bases not matched to a gene: 8. The CDR3 spans 17 residues. CDR3 protein: CASSLPSDRATYNEQFF. Written as DNA, the CDR3 is TGTGCCAGCAGTTTACCATCGGACAGGGCGACCTACAATGAGCAGTTCTTC.

The table lists this clonotype with a few counts. The chain recombines TRBV29-1 with TRBJ2-1; TRBD2 matches 10 bases. This CDR3 region has 13 residues. V dropped 4 bases and J dropped 8; count of bases not matched to a gene: 5. Germline CDR1 and CDR2: SQVTM and ANQGSEA. This chain's CDR3 is CSVGTSGSDEQFF. In DNA, the CDR3 is TGCAGCGTTGGGACTAGCGGAAGCGATGAGCAGTTCTTC.

This clonotype was detected once. V and J are TRBV29-1 and TRBJ1-4, with 7 bases aligning to TRBD1. Germline V gene sequence: CDR1 SQVTM, CDR2 ANQGSEA. This CDR3 is 14 amino acids long. V shed 5 bases, J shed 5 bases, and the junction held 8 bases outside the gene matches. CDR3 nucleotides: TGCAGCGTTTACCAGGGGGTGGGAAATGAAAAACTGTTTTTT. This sequence encodes CSVYQGVGNEKLFF.

This chain links TRBV27 with TRBJ2-5, with 10 bases lining up with TRBD2. This CDR3 comprises 18 residues. Germline trimming cut 5 bases from V and 2 bases from J; bases unmatched to any gene: 14. Germline loops: CDR1 MNHEY, CDR2 SMNVEV (reference sequence). CDR3 sequence: CASSNLRGLAAFQETQYF. DNA of the CDR3: TGTGCCAGCAGTAATCTCCGCGGACTAGCGGCGTTTCAAGAGACCCAGTACTTC.